This TCR beta chain was documented in a study of shared clonotypes between healthy human individuals. Whole-study results and caveats: Compared with clonotypes that all four donors shared, non-shared clonotypes had lower generation probabilities.

CDR3 length: 12 amino acids. Trimming removed 3 bases from V and 5 bases from J, with 9 bases in between. Germline V gives CDR1 SQVTM, CDR2 ANQGSEA. Profiled with immunoSEQ multiplex PCR; TCRdb holds only in-frame clones, not every one. Of hundreds of thousands of clones listed, roughly 98% are singletons. As regards this clone: Its antigen is undetermined.

CD45RO-negative, CCR7-positively selected cells formed the naive CD8 fraction, excluding terminally differentiated effector memory CD45RA+ cells. The clonotype was recovered from a man aged 30 to 45 in good health. The J gene is TRBJ2-3, the V gene TRBV29-1; D uncertain. The specimen sequenced was naive CD8+ T cells sorted from blood. The CDR3 reads CSVDLGIDTQYF. In DNA, the CDR3 is TGCAGCGTTGACCTAGGTATAGATACGCAGTATTTT.